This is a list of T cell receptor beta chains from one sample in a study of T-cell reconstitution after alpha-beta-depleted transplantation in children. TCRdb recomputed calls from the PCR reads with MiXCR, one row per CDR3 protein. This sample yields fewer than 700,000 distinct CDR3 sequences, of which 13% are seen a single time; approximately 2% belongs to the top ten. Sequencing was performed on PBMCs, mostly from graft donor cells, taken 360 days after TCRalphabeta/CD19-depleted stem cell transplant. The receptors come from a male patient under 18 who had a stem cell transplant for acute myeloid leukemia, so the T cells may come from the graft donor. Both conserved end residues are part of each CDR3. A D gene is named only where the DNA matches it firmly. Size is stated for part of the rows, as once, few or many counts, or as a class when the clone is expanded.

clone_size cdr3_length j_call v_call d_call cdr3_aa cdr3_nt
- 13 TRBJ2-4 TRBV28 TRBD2 CASGGLAENIQYF TGTGCCAGCGGGGGACTAGCGGAAAACATTCAGTACTTC
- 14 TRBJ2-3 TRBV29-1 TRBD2 CSVVPAGVTDTQYF TGCAGCGTTGTGCCAGCGGGGGTCACAGATACGCAGTATTTT
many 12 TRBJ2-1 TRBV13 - CASNLREGEQFF TGTGCCAGCAACCTTAGGGAAGGTGAGCAGTTCTTC
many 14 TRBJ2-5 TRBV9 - CASSEGQGQETQYF TGTGCCAGCAGCGAGGGGCAGGGGCAAGAGACCCAGTACTTC
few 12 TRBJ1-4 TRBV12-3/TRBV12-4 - CASSWRGEKLFF TGTGCCAGCAGTTGGCGGGGTGAAAAACTGTTTTTT
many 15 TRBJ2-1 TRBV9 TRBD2 CASSASGLVFHEQFF TGTGCCAGCAGCGCATCGGGACTAGTGTTCCATGAGCAGTTCTTC
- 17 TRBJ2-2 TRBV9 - CASSTPSWGSGTGELFF TGTGCCAGCAGCACCCCCAGTTGGGGATCGGGGACCGGGGAGCTGTTTTTT
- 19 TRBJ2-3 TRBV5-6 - CASSSTGILEGGRPDTQYF TGTGCCAGCAGCTCGACAGGGATACTAGAGGGAGGGCGGCCAGATACGCAGTATTTT
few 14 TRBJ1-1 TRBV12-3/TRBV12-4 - CASSFEATNTEAFF TGTGCCAGCAGTTTTGAGGCTACGAACACTGAAGCTTTCTTT
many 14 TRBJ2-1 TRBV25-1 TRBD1 CASSVTGGYNEQFF TGTGCCAGCAGTGTCACAGGGGGATACAATGAGCAGTTCTTC
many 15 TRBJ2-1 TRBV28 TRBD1 CASSPIDRVYNEQFF TGTGCCAGCAGCCCAATAGACAGGGTTTACAATGAGCAGTTCTTC
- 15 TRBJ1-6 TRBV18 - CASSREHSYNSPLHF TGTGCCAGCTCACGGGAACACTCCTATAATTCACCCCTCCACTTT
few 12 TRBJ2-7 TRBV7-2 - CAVQQSSYEQYF TGTGCCGTTCAACAGAGCTCCTACGAGCAGTACTTC
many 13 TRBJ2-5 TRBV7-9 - CASSLGLRETQYF TGTGCCAGCAGCTTAGGCTTGAGGGAGACCCAGTACTTC
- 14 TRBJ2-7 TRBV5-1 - CASSLAGEPEEQYF TGCGCCAGCAGCTTGGCCGGCGAGCCGGAGGAGCAGTACTTC
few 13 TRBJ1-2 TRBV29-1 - CSVDRTANYGYTF TGCAGCGTTGATCGGACAGCTAACTATGGCTACACCTTC
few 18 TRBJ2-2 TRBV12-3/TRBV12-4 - CASSLFGTLKTNTGELFF TGTGCCAGCAGTTTATTTGGGACACTTAAGACGAACACCGGGGAGCTGTTTTTT
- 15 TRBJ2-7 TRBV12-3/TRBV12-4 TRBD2 CASSNTSGRAYEQYF TGTGCCAGCAGTAATACTAGCGGGCGAGCCTACGAGCAGTACTTC
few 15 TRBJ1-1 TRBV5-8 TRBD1 CASSLLRTGVEQAFF TGTGCCAGCAGCTTGCTGCGGACAGGGGTAGAACAAGCTTTCTTT
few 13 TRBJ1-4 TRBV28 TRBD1 CASWTGLEEKLFF TGTGCCAGCTGGACAGGGCTCGAGGAAAAACTGTTTTTT
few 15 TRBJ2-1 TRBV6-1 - CASNRPASSYNEQFF TGTGCCAGCAACAGACCCGCGAGCTCCTACAATGAGCAGTTCTTC
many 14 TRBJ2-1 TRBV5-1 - CASSPGALANEQFF TGCGCCAGCAGCCCGGGGGCCCTTGCCAATGAGCAGTTCTTC
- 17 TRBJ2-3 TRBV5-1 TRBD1 CASLGTGNSFDTDTQYF TGCGCCAGCCTTGGGACAGGGAACTCATTCGACACAGATACGCAGTATTTT
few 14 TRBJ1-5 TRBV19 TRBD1 CASRRQGRDQPQHF TGTGCCAGTAGGCGACAGGGGCGGGATCAGCCCCAGCATTTT
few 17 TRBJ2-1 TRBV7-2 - CASSFAVRQSSYNEQFF TGTGCCAGCAGCTTTGCAGTTAGACAGAGCTCCTACAATGAGCAGTTCTTC
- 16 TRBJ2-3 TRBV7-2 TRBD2 CASSPPGRAGTDTQYF TGTGCCAGCAGCCCACCCGGGAGGGCCGGCACAGATACGCAGTATTTT
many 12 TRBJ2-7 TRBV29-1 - CSVDGGIYEQYF TGCAGCGTTGACGGGGGCATCTACGAGCAGTACTTC
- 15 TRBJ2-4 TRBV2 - CASSDEQIAKNIQYF TGTGCCAGCAGTGATGAGCAGATAGCCAAAAACATTCAGTACTTC
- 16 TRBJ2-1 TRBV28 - CASSSPLSGANNEQFF TGTGCCAGCAGTTCGCCTCTCTCCGGGGCCAACAATGAGCAGTTCTTC
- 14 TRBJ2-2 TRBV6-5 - CASSYRGVTGELFF TGTGCCAGCAGTTACCGGGGAGTCACCGGGGAGCTGTTTTTT
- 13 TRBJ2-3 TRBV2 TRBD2 CASTLGLPGLGIF TGTGCCAGCACTCTGGGACTACCGGGACTAGGGATTTTT
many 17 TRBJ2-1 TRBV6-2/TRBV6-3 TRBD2 CASSYAGSGSSYNEQFF TGTGCCAGCAGTTACGCCGGTAGCGGGTCCTCCTACAATGAGCAGTTCTTC
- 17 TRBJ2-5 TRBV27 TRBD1 CASSLLRTGNTQETQYF TGTGCCAGCAGTTTATTGAGGACAGGGAATACCCAAGAGACCCAGTACTTC
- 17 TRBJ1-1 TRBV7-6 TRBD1 CASSLALEGQASTGAFF TGTGCCAGCAGCTTAGCGCTAGAAGGACAGGCCTCTACCGGAGCTTTCTTT
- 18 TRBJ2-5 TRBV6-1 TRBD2 CASTVKRVLAGGPETQYF TGTGCCAGCACCGTGAAAAGGGTACTAGCGGGAGGGCCTGAGACCCAGTACTTC
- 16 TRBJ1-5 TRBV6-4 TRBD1 CASSDADRGNNQPQHF TGTGCCAGCAGTGACGCTGACAGGGGGAACAATCAGCCCCAGCATTTT
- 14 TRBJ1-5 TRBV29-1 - CSVSAGVSNQPQHF TGCAGCGTTTCGGCAGGGGTGAGCAATCAGCCCCAGCATTTT
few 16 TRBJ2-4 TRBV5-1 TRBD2 CASSFSIDSGSYIQYF TGCGCCAGCAGCTTCAGCATCGATAGCGGGAGTTACATTCAGTACTTC
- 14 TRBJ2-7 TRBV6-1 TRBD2 CASRQLGREYEQYF TGTGCCAGCAGGCAACTTGGGAGGGAGTACGAGCAGTACTTC
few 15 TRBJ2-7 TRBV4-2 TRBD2 CASSLGLAGPPEQYF TGTGCCAGCAGCCTCGGACTAGCGGGCCCTCCCGAGCAGTACTTC
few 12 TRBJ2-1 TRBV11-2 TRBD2 CASSTGTSVLFF TGTGCCAGCAGTACCGGGACTAGCGTCCTCTTCTTC
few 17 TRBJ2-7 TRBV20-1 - CSARDSGQRTSSYEQYF TGCAGTGCTAGAGATAGCGGACAACGCACAAGCTCCTACGAGCAGTACTTC